This paragraph reports one TCR beta chain. CDR1 is SGHNT and CDR2 is YENEEA in the germline V gene. This CDR3 has 15 residues. The V end was cut by 5 bases, the J end by 8 bases, with 18 bases between. These data belong to a study of blood T cell repertoires in COVID-19. The wider study: From the United States, Italy and Spain came samples of acute and convalescent COVID-19. In each case, the material was cDNA or gDNA derived from T cells, B-cell-depleted T cells, or PBMCs.

The authors' processing: Amplified reference gene primers provided the basis for estimating nucleated cell counts. The data were produced by immunoSEQ multiplex PCR, yet TCRdb's version contains in-frame clones alone and is incomplete. D and trimming were read from the DNA, whereas the V and J calls and clone size are those reported in that table. The table lists 110,000 or so clones, 84% of them singletons. The source material was peripheral blood. This sequence joins TRBV11-3 and TRBJ1-4, with D perhaps matching TRBD1 (5 bases). The clonotype comes from a woman aged 40 to 55 with acute or convalescent COVID-19. The CDR3, as DNA: TGTGCCAGCAGCCCTGGGGGGGGAGGACCCGAAAAACTGTTTTTT. Translating gives CASSPGGGGPEKLFF.